This paragraph covers one T cell receptor (beta chain) sequence. The antigen is unknown. In the study's own analysis: Junction-only sequences without quality scores came from ImmunoSEQ, so filtering differed. Clones were read by immunoSEQ multiplex PCR, and TCRdb kept only the in-frame ones, dropping some. The V and J calls and clone size are taken from that table; D and trimming were inferred from the DNA. The table includes around 2.3 million clones, about 94% detected once. This sample was included in a study of shared clonotypes between healthy human individuals. Study-wide points: As a rule, naive subsets had a larger estimated richness than memory subsets. Owing to a small donor count, the genetic and exposure-history diversity represented was limited.

Those who donated, Caucasian adults without exception, all lived in Nashville, Tennessee. Input material: naive CD4+ T cells sorted from blood. Subset meaning: CD45RA+ positively selected. The sequence was collected from a man in his late teens or twenties in good health.

The DNA for the CDR3 is TGTGCCATCAGTGAGTCGACGCGTCAGTACAATGAGCAGTTCTTC. Protein sequence: CAISESTRQYNEQFF. V and J are TRBV10-3 and TRBJ2-1; D remains ambiguous. This CDR3 spans 15 amino acids. Trimming stripped 0 bases from V and 4 bases from J, with 10 bases between. Germline-derived CDR1 and CDR2 are ENHRY and SYGVKD.